Presented here are 23 T cell receptor beta chains from one specimen sequenced in a study of cytomegalovirus exposure and HLA in healthy donors. PCR primers comprised 60 Vbeta and 13 Jbeta primers. The method was immunoSEQ multiplex PCR; TCRdb's version includes in-frame clones alone and lacks a portion of them. The profile shows about 260,000 clones, roughly 70% of them singletons. The sequenced sample was PBMCs. These TCRs come from a female donor in good health and CMV-seronegative.

V is TRBV18 and J is TRBJ1-5; TRBD1 might be the D (5 bases). V gave up 3 bases and J gave up 3 bases, with 12 bases separating them. CDR1 and CDR2 (germline): KGHSH, LQKENI. The CDR3 runs to 15 residues. CDR3 sequence reads: CASSPAPGPNQPQHF. DNA of the CDR3: TGTGCCAGCTCACCGGCGCCAGGGCCCAATCAGCCCCAGCATTTT.

The chain employs TRBV7-9 and TRBJ2-1; D possibly corresponds to TRBD2 (6 bases). V was pared by 1 base and J by 7 bases, with 11 bases between. Per the germline V gene, CDR1 is SEHNR and CDR2 is FQNEAQ (reference sequence). The CDR3 has 14 amino acids. The CDR3 spells CASSLDFGGNEQFF. CDR3 coding DNA: TGTGCCAGCAGCTTAGATTTTGGGGGGAATGAGCAGTTCTTC.

There are a few counts of this clone. The chain is built from TRBV4-1 and TRBJ1-4; no firm D call. The germline V and J ends were trimmed by 2 bases and 7 bases, with 8 bases remaining between them. CDR3 size: 13 residues. The germline V gene has CDR1 MGHRA and CDR2 YSYEKL. This chain's CDR3 is CASSQTAAEKLFF. CDR3 in DNA: TGCGCCAGCAGCCAAACAGCTGCTGAAAAACTGTTTTTT.

In its sample, this clone was seen a few times. The chain is built from TRBV19 and TRBJ2-2, with 11 positions matching TRBD2. The length of the CDR3 is 16 residues. Germline values: CDR1 LNHDA, CDR2 SQIVND (reference sequence). The junction had 9 bases not matched to a gene; V was cut back by 5 bases and J by 7 bases. This chain's CDR3 is CASSATLAGAGGELFF. The CDR3 DNA reads TGTGCCAGTAGTGCCACACTAGCGGGGGCGGGCGGGGAGCTGTTTTTT.

The chain couples TRBV27 to TRBJ2-4, with a weak D call TRBD1 (5 bases). The length of the CDR3 is 15 residues. Between the trimmed V and J ends, which lost 4 bases and 0 bases, there was a span of 10 bases. In germline, CDR1 is MNHEY, CDR2 SMNVEV (reference sequence). The CDR3 nucleotides read TGTGCCAGCAGTTCAGGGCTTATAGCCAAAAACATTCAGTACTTC. Its translation is CASSSGLIAKNIQYF.

This chain links TRBV7-9 with TRBJ2-3; 7 nucleotides match TRBD1. The trim removed 4 bases at V and 6 bases at J, leaving 22 bases unmatched. The CDR3 length is 19 residues. Germline assignment: CDR1 SEHNR and CDR2 FQNEAQ (reference sequence). DNA for the CDR3: TGTGCCAGCAGCTCGTCCCTCCACCGCGACAGGGAAAATCGTGATACGCAGTATTTT. This translates into CASSSSLHRDRENRDTQYF.

This clone was seen more than once but under ten times. CDR3 region: CASSAGGSTRETQYF. The CDR3 DNA reads as TGTGCCAGCAGCGCGGGCGGGAGTACGAGGGAGACCCAGTACTTC. The chain is built from TRBV28 and TRBJ2-5; 7 bases are shared with TRBD2. Germline V CDR1 and CDR2: MDHEN, SYDVKM. This CDR3 comprises 15 residues. Trimming cost V 6 bases and J 5 bases; bases outside gene matches: 12.

The chain employs TRBV28 and TRBJ1-1; TRBD1 agrees at 8 bases. The V gene end was trimmed by 8 bases and the J gene end by 5 bases; junction bases not matched to a gene: 10. The CDR3 totals 14 residues. Germline V CDR1 and CDR2: MDHEN, SYDVKM. The CDR3 spells CASGGRGRWTEAFF. The CDR3 nucleotides are TGTGCCAGCGGGGGCAGGGGGCGTTGGACTGAAGCTTTCTTT.

The genes are TRBV5-1 and TRBJ2-7; D call uncertain. Trimming shortened V by 3 bases and J by 3 bases, and 10 bases separated the two germline ends. Germline assignment: CDR1 SGHRS and CDR2 YFSETQ. CDR3 size: 13 residues. The CDR3 coding sequence is TGCGCCAGCAGCTATCATCAGAACTACGAGCAGTACTTC. Protein product: CASSYHQNYEQYF.

The genes are TRBV7-8 and TRBJ1-2; maybe TRBD1 (5 bases). CDR1 and CDR2 (germline): SGHVS, FQNEAQ. The CDR3 spans 14 residues. The V end was cut by 3 bases, the J end by 6 bases, with 14 bases between. Written as DNA, the CDR3 is TGTGCCAGCAGCTTGGCCCGGGGGACGGATGGCTACACCTTC. It yields the protein CASSLARGTDGYTF.

The gene calls are TRBV7-9 and TRBJ1-2; 10 nucleotides match TRBD1. V lost 5 bases and J lost 0; bases outside the gene matches: 12. Germline V gives CDR1 SEHNR, CDR2 FQNEAQ (reference sequence). This CDR3 spans 18 amino acids. The CDR3 is CASSLTRDRGRANYGYTF. CDR3 sequence (DNA): TGTGCCAGCAGCCTTACTAGGGACAGGGGCCGAGCTAACTATGGCTACACCTTC.

The chain recombines TRBV6-6 with TRBJ2-5; D is unclear. The J call may not be correct, given that the DNA end is closer to TRBJ2-7. Germline CDR1 is MNHNY and CDR2 is SVGAGI (reference sequence). The CDR3 consists of 11 residues. The CDR3 sequence: CASSSTYEQYF. The CDR3 DNA sequence: TGTGCCAGCAGCTCCACCTACGAGCAGTACTTC.

The V and J genes are TRBV28 and TRBJ1-2; D is possibly TRBD1 (5 bases). CDR1 is MDHEN and CDR2 is SYDVKM in the germline V gene. This CDR3 is 14 amino acids long. The ends were cut back, 7 bases at V and 6 bases at J, with 18 bases in the middle. The CDR3 loop is CASIAWGELDGYTF. The CDR3 region has the DNA TGTGCCAGCATTGCATGGGGGGAACTTGATGGCTACACCTTC.

The CDR3 DNA is TGTGCCAGCAGCCAAGATGGGGCAGACTCCGCCGAGCAGTACTTC. Translated, it gives CASSQDGADSAEQYF. This sequence joins TRBV4-2 and TRBJ2-5, with a possible D match to TRBD1 (5 bases). The DNA end is a closer match to TRBJ2-7, so the J assignment may be wrong. This CDR3 contains 15 residues. CDR1 is LGHNA, CDR2 YNFKEQ, per germline.

This clone occurred a few times. The rearrangement uses TRBV5-1 and TRBJ2-2, with a tentative D call TRBD1 (5 bases). The CDR3 is 13 residues long. Germline V gene lookup returns CDR1 SGHRS and CDR2 YFSETQ. Between the trimmed V and J ends, which lost 3 bases and 5 bases, there was a span of 8 bases. The CDR3 here is CASSWQGTGELFF. CDR3 nucleotides: TGCGCCAGCAGCTGGCAGGGAACCGGGGAGCTGTTTTTT.

This clone appeared a few times. At one end, the junction sequence differs from germline, possibly due to a read error. The chain links TRBV7-9 to TRBJ1-3; possible D gene TRBD1, 6 bases. The CDR3 extends over 17 amino acids. Per the germline V gene, CDR1 is SEHNR and CDR2 is FQNEAQ (reference sequence). For the CDR3, the DNA is TGTTCCAGCAGCCCTCCAGTGTTAGGGGGAAATGGAAACACCATATATTTT. This encodes CSSSPPVLGGNGNTIYF.

The V and J genes are TRBV10-1 and TRBJ2-7; D uncertain. This CDR3 region has 13 residues. Deletions cut 4 bases from V and 0 bases from J, with 7 bases between. Germline CDR1 WNHNN, CDR2 SYGVQD (reference sequence). The chain's CDR3 is CASSAAGSYEQYF. Written as DNA, the CDR3 is TGCGCCAGCAGTGCCGCAGGCTCCTACGAGCAGTACTTC.

The rearrangement joins TRBV27 to TRBJ1-6; TRBD1 aligns across 7 bases. J was trimmed by 5 bases and V by 6 bases; bases with no gene match: 10. Germline V gives CDR1 MNHEY, CDR2 SMNVEV (reference sequence). The CDR3 sequence is 16 residues long. This CDR3 is CASRSGGPSHNSPLHF. The CDR3 region has the DNA TGTGCCAGCAGATCAGGGGGTCCGTCGCATAATTCACCCCTCCACTTT.

The V gene is TRBV20-1, the J gene TRBJ1-2, with a possible D match to TRBD1 (6 bases). The CDR3 has 11 amino acids. The ends were cut back, 6 bases at V and 3 bases at J, with 8 bases in the middle. Germline CDR1 is DFQATT and CDR2 is SNEGSKA (reference sequence). Here the CDR3 reads CSAGGDYGYTF. For the CDR3, the DNA is TGCAGTGCAGGGGGGGACTATGGCTACACCTTC.

The chain is built from TRBV6-5 and TRBJ1-1, with TRBD1 matching 8 bases. This CDR3 is 14 amino acids long. After removal of 5 bases from V and 3 bases from J, the junction contained 5 bases not matched to a gene. The V gene's germline CDR1 is MNHEY and CDR2 SVGAGI. In nucleotides, the CDR3 is TGTGCCAGCAGTGTCCAGGGGGCGCACACTGAAGCTTTCTTT. It translates to CASSVQGAHTEAFF.

There are a few counts of this clone. The V call is TRBV18, the J call TRBJ2-7, with TRBD1 matching 8 bases. The germline gives CDR1 KGHSH, CDR2 LQKENI. V was clipped by 2 bases and J by 5 bases; unmatched bases: 2. The CDR3 spans 13 residues. Here the CDR3 reads CASSPGQGHEQYF. As DNA, the CDR3 is TGTGCCAGCTCACCAGGACAGGGCCACGAGCAGTACTTC. Full variable domain (missing parts from reference TRBV18 and TRBJ2-7): NAGVMQNPRHLVRRRGQEARLRCSPMKGHSHVYWYRQLPEEGLKFMVYLQKENIIDESGMPKERFSAEFPKEGPSILRIQQVVRGDSAAYFCASSPGQGHEQYFGPGTRLTVT.

This clone showed up just a few times. The chain has TRBV21-1 and TRBJ1-1; TRBD1 was called by the table and not checked on the DNA. TRBV21-1 is designated a pseudogene. The CDR3 extends over 15 amino acids. For the CDR3, the DNA is TGTGCCAGCAGCAAAGATGACAGGATGAACACTGAAGCTTTCTTT. Amino acids: CASSKDDRMNTEAFF.

J is TRBJ2-7 and V is TRBV6-5; D ambiguous. Trimming pared 2 bases from V and 6 bases from J, leaving 14 bases between. The CDR3 has 14 amino acids. The germline gives CDR1 MNHEY, CDR2 SVGAGI. The CDR3: CASSYRTMLGEQYF. In DNA, the CDR3 is TGTGCCAGCAGTTACCGTACCATGCTAGGCGAGCAGTACTTC.